This passage covers 8 T cell receptor beta chains from one sample sequenced in a study of cytomegalovirus exposure and HLA in healthy donors (dated by TCRdb to about 2017). The method was the immunoSEQ multiplex PCR assay. The multiplex PCR relied on a mix of 60 forward primers for TCR Vbeta segments and 13 reverse primers for TCR Jbeta segments. In its TCRdb copy, this immuneACCESS table keeps in-frame sequences only and misses some clones. Where compared with another copy, unresolved V genes explain less than half of these, and the others have no known cause. This sample is represented by approximately 100,000 clones; about 80% of them were singletons. Roughly 5% of the sample comes from the top ten. Sequencing was carried out using PBMCs. These receptors originate from a female donor in good health and CMV-seropositive.

This chain joins TRBV5-1 and TRBJ2-7, with D unclear. The CDR3 is made up of 13 amino acids. Germline V gene sequence: CDR1 SGHRS, CDR2 YFSETQ. V was cut by 3 bases and J by 6 bases, with 13 bases left in between. CDR3: CASSSSTPGEQYF. CDR3 sequence (DNA): TGCGCCAGCAGCTCATCGACTCCTGGCGAGCAGTACTTC.

The chain recombines TRBV7-2 with TRBJ2-3, with 10 positions matching TRBD2. Unmatched junction bases numbered 10, after V lost 6 bases and J lost 7 bases. In germline, CDR1 is SGHTA, CDR2 FQGNSA. The CDR3 sequence is 15 residues long. Written as DNA, the CDR3 is TGTGCCAGCAGTCCAACTAGCGGGGAGCTATATACGCAGTATTTT. Residues: CASSPTSGELYTQYF.

The chain links TRBV18 to TRBJ1-4; D unresolved. This CDR3 has 17 amino acids. The V gene lost 1 base and the J gene lost 11 bases, with 23 bases spanning the gap. Germline CDR1 reads KGHSH; CDR2 reads LQKENI. CDR3 sequence: CASSPQGTWEIREKLFF. The CDR3, as DNA: TGTGCCAGCTCACCACAGGGTACGTGGGAGATAAGGGAGAAACTGTTTTTT.

V is TRBV7-2 and J is TRBJ2-1; maybe TRBD2 (7 bases). Germline V gives CDR1 SGHTA, CDR2 FQGNSA. V was cut by 4 bases and J by 4 bases, with 14 bases left in between. The CDR3 spans 15 residues. CDR3 nucleotide sequence: TGTGCCAGCAGCTCCGTTGCGGGGGCGTACAATGAGCAGTTCTTC. This sequence encodes CASSSVAGAYNEQFF.

In DNA form, the CDR3 reads TGTGCCAGCTCACCAGCGTCGTATAGCTCTGGGGCCAACGTCCTGACTTTC. Protein sequence: CASSPASYSSGANVLTF. The chain uses TRBV18 and TRBJ2-6; D is unresolved. In germline, CDR1 is KGHSH, CDR2 LQKENI. Trimming took 2 bases from V and 0 from J, leaving 11 bases between them. There are 17 residues in the CDR3.

This rearrangement joins TRBV18 to TRBJ2-7; maybe TRBD2 (6 bases). The CDR3 loop spans 14 amino acids. The V and J ends lost 2 bases and 2 bases respectively, with 10 bases between them. Per germline, CDR1 KGHSH and CDR2 LQKENI. The CDR3 loop reads CASSPAGTPYEQYF. CDR3 sequence (DNA): TGTGCCAGCTCACCAGCGGGGACTCCCTACGAGCAGTACTTC.

This chain connects TRBV11-3 to TRBJ2-1; D call uncertain. The V gene lost 5 bases and the J gene lost 0 bases, with 20 bases spanning the gap. The CDR3 runs to 18 residues. Germline lookup yields CDR1 SGHNT and CDR2 YENEEA. The CDR3 here is CASSRYSTASSSYNEQFF. In DNA, the CDR3 is TGTGCCAGCAGCCGCTATAGCACGGCCTCGAGCTCCTACAATGAGCAGTTCTTC.

This sequence joins TRBV27 and TRBJ2-6; D is undetermined. Germline V gene lookup returns CDR1 MNHEY and CDR2 SMNVEV (reference sequence). V lost 8 bases, J lost 1 base, and 12 bases lay in between. This CDR3 contains 15 residues. The CDR3 DNA is TGTGCCAGCCCTATGGTTGTATCTGGGGCCAACGTCCTGACTTTC. The encoded protein is CASPMVVSGANVLTF.